This T cell receptor beta chain was sequenced during a study of PD-L1 blockade in urothelial cancer. The wider study: Male patients with bladder-origin urothelial cancer numbered about 85% of the 29. Blood was evaluated 3 weeks (second dose) and 6 weeks after therapy began. There were a median of approximately 130,000 T cells in blood samples.

Turning to this clone: As yet, its antigen is unknown.

General study findings and limits: Tumor-associated clones in the blood of durable-benefit patients grew more at 3 weeks.

Time point in this sample: peripheral blood 6 weeks after treatment start. Using immunoSEQ multiplex PCR, the repertoire was profiled, and TCRdb retains in-frame clones only, with some absent. The sample lists about 120,000 clones, roughly 82% seen once, with approximately 2.4% in the top ten. CDR3 length: 14 amino acids. V shed 0 bases and J shed 6 bases, with 10 bases lying between them. CDR1 is SGHDT and CDR2 is YYEEEE in the germline V gene. The material was PBMCs, obtained around atezolizumab (anti-PD-L1) treatment. J is TRBJ2-4 and V is TRBV5-6; D ambiguous. The source is a man between 50 and 59 years old with urothelial cancer. CDR3 coding DNA: TGTGCCAGCAGCTTGGGAACGTACGGAAACATTCAGTACTTC. This codes for CASSLGTYGNIQYF.